This note documents a single T cell receptor beta chain sequence. Its antigen is still unknown. Per the germline V gene, CDR1 is SGHTA and CDR2 is FQGNSA. Trimming stripped 4 bases from V and 2 bases from J, with 13 bases between. CDR3 length: 15 amino acids. This entry is derived from a study of cytomegalovirus exposure and HLA in healthy donors. Study-wide results and limits: TCR beta V- and J-gene trimming was later associated with a missense DCLRE1C variant.

PCR amplification relied on 60 Vbeta primers (plus 13 Jbeta primers). Only in-frame clones appear in the TCRdb table, and some are missing; sequencing was by immunoSEQ multiplex PCR. The sample lists 80,000 or so clones, roughly 80% occurring once. The clonotype comes from a man aged 40-50 years in good health and CMV-seronegative. Sequencing was carried out using PBMCs. The V call is TRBV7-2, the J call TRBJ2-3, with D perhaps matching TRBD2 (6 bases). In DNA form, the CDR3 reads TGTGCCAGCAGCTGGGGAAGGACTACCACAGATACGCAGTATTTT. This translates into CASSWGRTTTDTQYF.